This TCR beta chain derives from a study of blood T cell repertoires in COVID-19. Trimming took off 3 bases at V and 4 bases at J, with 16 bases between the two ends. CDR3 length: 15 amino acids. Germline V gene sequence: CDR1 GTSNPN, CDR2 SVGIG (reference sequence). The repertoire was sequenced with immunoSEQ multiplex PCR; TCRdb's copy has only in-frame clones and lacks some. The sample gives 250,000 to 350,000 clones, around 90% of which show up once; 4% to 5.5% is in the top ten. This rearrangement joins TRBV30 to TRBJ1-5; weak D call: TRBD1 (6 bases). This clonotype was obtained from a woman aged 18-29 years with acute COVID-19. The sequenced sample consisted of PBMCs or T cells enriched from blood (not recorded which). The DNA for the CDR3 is TGTGCCTGGAGCCTTGGACAGCTATTAAATCAGCCCCAGCATTTT. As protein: CAWSLGQLLNQPQHF.